This is a list of T cell receptor beta chains from one sample in a study of blood T cell repertoires in COVID-19. The data were produced by immunoSEQ multiplex PCR, yet TCRdb's version contains in-frame clones alone and is incomplete. The data contain some 170,000 clones, approximately 85% of them singletons. What was sequenced was peripheral blood. The receptors were gathered from a man aged 35 to 55 with acute or convalescent COVID-19. The CDR3 runs from the conserved cysteine through the conserved F or W. A D gene is named only where the DNA matches it firmly. Size values are once, few and many counts, or a class for expanded clones, and some rows have none.

few TRBJ1-1 - TRBV5-1 TGCGCCAGCAGCTTGGACAGTAGATATGAAGCTTTCTTT CASSLDSRYEAFF
- TRBJ1-2 - TRBV5-1 TGCGCCAGCAGCCCAAACAGGGAAAGGGCTGGCTACACCTTC CASSPNRERAGYTF
- TRBJ2-3 - TRBV7-8 TGTGCCAGCAGCTTAAAACAGGCTCTGGCGCAGTATTTT CASSLKQALAQYF
- TRBJ2-7 TRBD1 TRBV6-6 TGTGCCAGCAGTACGCACTCGGGACAGGGGGTGTACGAGCAGTACTTC CASSTHSGQGVYEQYF
- TRBJ2-3 - TRBV3-1/TRBV3-2 TGTGCCAGCAGCCAAGATCCCGTCCGCACAGATACGCAGTATTTT CASSQDPVRTDTQYF
- TRBJ2-2 - TRBV4-2 TGTGCCAGCAGCCAAGTGAATGCACAAAACACCGGGGAGCTGTTTTTT CASSQVNAQNTGELFF
- TRBJ2-3 TRBD1 TRBV2 TGTGCCAGCAGTGAAGTGGGACAGGGGTCAGATACGCAGTATTTT CASSEVGQGSDTQYF
- TRBJ2-7 TRBD1 TRBV15 TGTGCCACCAGCAGATCCCGGGACAGGGATTACGAGCAGTACTTC CATSRSRDRDYEQYF
once TRBJ1-1 - TRBV5-4 TGTGCCAGCAGCTGGGGACTGCACGACACTGAAGCTTTCTTT CASSWGLHDTEAFF
- TRBJ1-2 TRBD1 TRBV18 TGTGCCAGCTCACCACAACAGGGGAGAGAGGATGGCTACACCTTC CASSPQQGREDGYTF
- TRBJ2-2 TRBD1 TRBV6-1 TGTGCCAGCAGTGGGGGACAGGGTTGGAACACCGGGGAGCTGTTTTTT CASSGGQGWNTGELFF
- TRBJ1-5 TRBD1 TRBV2 TGTGCCAGCAGTCCCCGGGACAGGGGGAATCAGCCCCAGCATTTT CASSPRDRGNQPQHF
few TRBJ1-1 - TRBV2 TGTGCCAGCAGTCCCCAGGCGAACACTGAAGCTTTCTTT CASSPQANTEAFF
- TRBJ1-3 - TRBV6-5 TGTTTAGTCCTCGAAGACACCATATATTTT CLVLEDTIYF
- TRBJ1-1 TRBD1 TRBV7-3 TGTGCCAGCAGCTTAGCAGGGGGTGAAGCTTTCTTT CASSLAGGEAFF
- TRBJ1-1 TRBD1 TRBV5-1 TGCGCCAGCAGCTCGGGACAGAGTAACACTGAAGCTTTCTTT CASSSGQSNTEAFF
once TRBJ2-5 - TRBV5-1 TGCGCCAGCAGCTTTGCTATTACGATACAAGAGACCCAGTACTTC CASSFAITIQETQYF
- TRBJ1-3 - TRBV5-6 TGTGCCAGCAGCTTGACGGGTGGTAATGGAAACACCATATATTTT CASSLTGGNGNTIYF
- TRBJ2-3 TRBD2 TRBV2 TGTGCCAGCAGTATCGCCTTGGGGACTAGCCGAGCAGATACGCAGTATTTT CASSIALGTSRADTQYF
- TRBJ1-2 - TRBV11-2 TGTGCCAGCAGCGCTAAGAGCTCTAACTATGGCTACACCTTC CASSAKSSNYGYTF
few TRBJ1-6 - TRBV12-3/TRBV12-4 TGTGCCAGCAGTTTCCAGGTGGCGGGACCCCTCCACTTT CASSFQVAGPLHF
- TRBJ2-5 TRBD1 TRBV19 TGTGCCAGTAGTGCAAGACAGGGGGCTATCGGGACCCAGTACTTC CASSARQGAIGTQYF
few TRBJ2-2 TRBD2 TRBV2 TGTGCCACCAAAGGAGGGACTAGCGGTACCGGGGAGCTGTTTTTT CATKGGTSGTGELFF
few TRBJ1-2 - TRBV30 TGTGCCTGGAGGGACATGAACTATGGCTACACCTTC CAWRDMNYGYTF
- TRBJ1-1 - TRBV5-1 TGCGCCAGCAGCTTCTCGGGGGGGACTGAAGCTTTCTTT CASSFSGGTEAFF
- TRBJ1-5 - TRBV28 TGTGCCAGCAGCAAAGGACTGAGCAATCAGCCCCAGCATTTT CASSKGLSNQPQHF